The clone carrying this T cell receptor beta chain was counted between two and nine times. Its antigen is undetermined. This record belongs to a study of T cell responses to AZD1222 COVID-19 vaccine. Findings and caveats of the study: The donor cohort was predominantly white British with a female majority, and clonal diversity may have been underestimated. Rises in breadth and depth of Spike-specific TCRs came after two AZD1222 doses.

Assay used: immunoSEQ multiplex PCR; TCRdb lists only in-frame clones, some missing. The table lists 73,000 or so clones, approximately 88% of them singletons. Germline loops: CDR1 LNHDA, CDR2 SQIVND (reference sequence). The length of the CDR3 is 13 residues. Trimming shortened V by 3 bases and J by 6 bases, and 12 bases separated the two germline ends. The chain combines TRBV19 with TRBJ2-7; D possibly corresponds to TRBD2 (5 bases). Sequenced material: peripheral blood, taken on day 0 of AZD1222 vaccination. The TCR was taken from an adult in good health. The CDR3, as DNA: TGTGCCAGTAGTATTCGTTCGGGGTCCGAGCAGTACTTC. Translation: CASSIRSGSEQYF.